This is a list of T cell receptor beta chains from one sample in a study of technical replicates of blood from several donors. Profiled with immunoSEQ multiplex PCR; TCRdb holds only in-frame clones, not every one. The sample carries some 74,000 clones, roughly 97% recorded once. The sample comprised T cells isolated from PBMCs. The receptors here all came from a human donor in good health. The CDR3 runs from the conserved cysteine through the conserved F or W. The order of the fields is CDR3 length, J gene, D gene, clone size, V gene, CDR3 protein, CDR3 DNA. A D gene is named only where the DNA matches it firmly. The listing skips clone size in some rows; elsewhere it reads once, few, many or a size class.

11,TRBJ2-1,TRBD2,.,TRBV20-1,CSATGGPEQFF,TGCAGTGCTACGGGAGGCCCAGAGCAGTTCTTC
13,TRBJ1-1,.,.,TRBV7-8,CASSTGTGTEAFF,TGTGCCAGCAGCACAGGGACGGGCACTGAAGCTTTCTTT
17,TRBJ2-3,TRBD2,.,TRBV10-2,CASRPSSGRAGTDTQYF,TGCGCCAGCAGGCCTTCTAGCGGGAGGGCCGGCACAGATACGCAGTATTTT
14,TRBJ2-2,TRBD1,.,TRBV11-3,CASSSRQGARELFF,TGTGCCAGCAGCAGTAGACAGGGGGCTCGGGAGCTGTTTTTT
16,TRBJ2-1,TRBD2,.,TRBV11-2,CASSLGRLAGGNEQFF,TGTGCCAGCAGCTTAGGGAGACTAGCGGGAGGCAATGAGCAGTTCTTC
16,TRBJ1-5,TRBD1,.,TRBV30,CAWSVLEGAYNQPQHF,TGTGCCTGGAGTGTACTGGAGGGGGCCTATAATCAGCCCCAGCATTTT
13,TRBJ2-1,.,once,TRBV7-9,CASSLLGLNEQFF,TGTGCCAGCAGCTTATTGGGCCTCAATGAGCAGTTCTTC
13,TRBJ1-1,.,.,TRBV29-1,CSALLTGNTEAFF,TGCAGCGCCCTTTTGACAGGGAACACTGAAGCTTTCTTT
18,TRBJ2-2,TRBD2,.,TRBV28,CATNRVSGRAPRDGELFF,TGTGCCACCAACAGAGTCAGCGGGAGGGCCCCCCGGGACGGGGAGCTGTTTTTT
15,TRBJ2-7,TRBD2,.,TRBV27,CASSARLAGKYEQYF,TGTGCCAGCAGTGCTCGACTAGCGGGAAAATACGAGCAGTACTTC
13,TRBJ2-7,.,.,TRBV28,CASRSRGYYEQYF,TGTGCCAGCCGCAGCAGGGGTTACTACGAGCAGTACTTC
12,TRBJ1-2,TRBD1,.,TRBV27,CASSLIGGGYTF,TGTGCCAGCAGTTTAATAGGGGGCGGCTACACCTTC
15,TRBJ2-2,.,.,TRBV11-2,CASSLVFASTGELFF,TGTGCCAGCAGCTTAGTATTCGCCAGCACCGGGGAGCTGTTTTTT
15,TRBJ2-1,TRBD2,.,TRBV7-9,CASSLPSGPYNEQFF,TGTGCCAGCAGCTTGCCTAGCGGGCCCTACAATGAGCAGTTCTTC
14,TRBJ2-7,TRBD2,.,TRBV7-2,CASSWTSGPYEQYF,TGTGCCAGCAGCTGGACTAGCGGCCCCTACGAGCAGTACTTC
16,TRBJ2-3,.,.,TRBV5-6,CASSLDSSANTDTQYF,TGTGCCAGCAGCTTGGACTCATCAGCGAACACAGATACGCAGTATTTT
14,TRBJ2-1,TRBD1,.,TRBV7-9,CASSPRTGFNEQFF,TGTGCCAGCAGCCCCCGGACAGGTTTCAATGAGCAGTTCTTC
15,TRBJ2-1,.,.,TRBV4-1,CASSSHFPSYNEQFF,TGCGCCAGCAGCTCCCACTTTCCCTCCTACAATGAGCAGTTCTTC
11,TRBJ2-7,.,.,TRBV20-1,CSARDSYEQYF,TGCAGTGCTAGGGACAGCTACGAGCAGTACTTC
11,TRBJ2-1,.,.,TRBV7-8,CASSLGAEQFF,TGTGCCAGCAGCTTAGGGGCGGAGCAGTTCTTC
14,TRBJ2-5,.,.,TRBV9,CASSVPSEGETQYF,TGTGCCAGCAGCGTACCCAGTGAGGGAGAGACCCAGTACTTC
15,TRBJ1-5,.,.,TRBV6-6,CASSYGQDSNQPQHF,TGTGCCAGCAGTTACGGACAAGACAGCAATCAGCCCCAGCATTTT
13,TRBJ2-1,TRBD2,.,TRBV2,CASSGASGGMQFF,TGTGCCAGCAGTGGGGCTAGCGGCGGAATGCAGTTCTTC
17,TRBJ2-1,TRBD2,.,TRBV4-2,CASSQDPAGVSYNEQFF,TGTGCCAGCAGCCAAGATCCAGCGGGAGTTTCCTACAATGAGCAGTTCTTC
14,TRBJ1-1,TRBD1,.,TRBV6-5,CASSYRTGTTEAFF,TGTGCCAGCAGTTACAGGACAGGGACCACTGAAGCTTTCTTT
13,TRBJ2-5,.,.,TRBV19,CASSVTRGETQYF,TGTGCCAGTAGTGTAACAAGGGGAGAGACCCAGTACTTC
14,TRBJ2-7,TRBD2,.,TRBV6-5,CASRILAGGYEQYF,TGTGCCAGCAGGATACTAGCGGGTGGGTACGAGCAGTACTTC
15,TRBJ2-7,.,.,TRBV11-2,CASSWTAEGGWEQYF,TGTGCCAGCAGTTGGACGGCGGAGGGCGGTTGGGAGCAGTACTTC
11,TRBJ2-7,.,.,TRBV6-5,CASSTGVRQYF,TGTGCCAGCAGCACCGGTGTTAGGCAGTACTTC
17,TRBJ1-5,TRBD1,.,TRBV10-3,CAISDFGTGAFNQPQHF,TGTGCCATCAGTGACTTTGGGACAGGGGCTTTCAATCAGCCCCAGCATTTT
13,TRBJ2-3,.,.,TRBV7-3,CASSHTETDTQYF,TGTGCCAGCAGCCACACAGAAACAGATACGCAGTATTTT
14,TRBJ2-7,TRBD2,.,TRBV27,CASKIAGPSYEQYF,TGTGCCAGCAAAATAGCGGGTCCCTCCTACGAGCAGTACTTC
15,TRBJ1-5,.,.,TRBV4-2,CASSQEEQGLQPQHF,TGTGCCAGCAGCCAAGAAGAGCAGGGATTGCAGCCCCAGCATTTT
13,TRBJ2-7,.,.,TRBV27,CASSPYNSYEQYF,TGTGCCAGCAGTCCGTATAACTCCTACGAGCAGTACTTC
15,TRBJ2-3,TRBD2,.,TRBV5-1,CASSSLAGASDTQYF,TGCGCCAGCAGCTCCCTAGCGGGAGCCTCAGATACGCAGTATTTT
12,TRBJ2-1,.,.,TRBV7-6,CASSPYRREQFF,TGTGCCAGCAGCCCCTACCGCCGGGAGCAGTTCTTC
15,TRBJ2-7,TRBD2,.,TRBV19,CASRSGAGVIYEQYF,TGTGCCAGTAGGTCTGGAGCGGGAGTAATCTACGAGCAGTACTTC
16,TRBJ1-5,TRBD1,once,TRBV7-8,CASSLLAGQSNQPQHF,TGTGCCAGCAGCTTATTGGCGGGACAGTCCAATCAGCCCCAGCATTTT
15,TRBJ1-3,.,.,TRBV6-1,CASSVVSGAGNTIYF,TGTGCCAGCAGTGTTGTATCAGGGGCTGGAAACACCATATATTTT
15,TRBJ1-1,TRBD1,.,TRBV16,CASSRGQGLNTEAFF,TGTGCCAGCAGCCGAGGACAGGGCTTGAACACTGAAGCTTTCTTT
17,TRBJ1-1,TRBD1,.,TRBV11-1,CASSRSQGERMNTEAFF,TGTGCCAGCAGCCGCAGCCAGGGGGAACGGATGAACACTGAAGCTTTCTTT
15,TRBJ1-4,TRBD1,.,TRBV19,CASSRPGQRNEKLFF,TGTGCCAGTAGTAGACCGGGACAGCGTAATGAAAAACTGTTTTTT
14,TRBJ2-7,TRBD1,once,TRBV10-3,CAISLGQGTYEQYF,TGTGCCATCTCCCTGGGACAGGGAACTTACGAGCAGTACTTC
14,TRBJ1-1,TRBD1,.,TRBV28,CASSLDRLRTEAFF,TGTGCCAGCAGTTTGGACAGGCTAAGGACTGAAGCTTTCTTT
15,TRBJ2-2,.,.,TRBV7-8,CASRVQLGGTGELFF,TGTGCCAGCAGGGTTCAACTAGGGGGCACCGGGGAGCTGTTTTTT
14,TRBJ2-3,.,.,TRBV28,CASSDRSPRDTQYF,TGTGCCAGCAGTGACAGGTCTCCCCGGGATACGCAGTATTTT
15,TRBJ2-1,TRBD2,.,TRBV18,CASSPPGRGNNEQFF,TGTGCCAGCTCACCACCCGGGAGGGGAAACAATGAGCAGTTCTTC
18,TRBJ1-2,TRBD1,.,TRBV12-5,CASGDNPGQGASVYGYTF,TGTGCTAGTGGAGATAACCCGGGACAGGGGGCATCGGTCTATGGCTACACCTTC
14,TRBJ1-2,.,.,TRBV28,CASRSGGRGFGYTF,TGTGCCAGCAGGTCCGGGGGGCGGGGTTTTGGCTACACCTTC
16,TRBJ2-1,.,.,TRBV11-3,CASSLAQGFSYNEQFF,TGTGCCAGCAGCTTAGCCCAGGGTTTTTCCTACAATGAGCAGTTCTTC